The rows below give T cell receptor beta chains drawn from one sample of a study of T cell changes during pregnancy in multiple sclerosis. Measured with immunoSEQ multiplex PCR; TCRdb has only the in-frame clones, and not every one. The sample yields approximately 48,000 clones, roughly nine tenths seen once. The sample in question was CD8+ T cells from peripheral blood mononuclear cells, obtained before pregnancy. Receptors originate from a female donor with multiple sclerosis, enrolled in a pregnancy study. The CDR3 runs from the conserved cysteine through the conserved F or W. Each record gives: J gene, D gene, V gene, clone size, CDR3 DNA, CDR3 protein. A D gene is named only where the DNA matches it firmly. Clone size is not always given. Where it is, it says once, few, many or a class for expanded clones.

>TRBJ2-5|.|TRBV13|.
TGTGCCAGCAGCTTAGATACAGGCCCAAGCATGGAGACCCAGTACTTC
CASSLDTGPSMETQYF
>TRBJ1-5|.|TRBV5-3|once
TGTGCCAGAAGCTTGGCTCCCCCGGGGGTAAATGTAAGCAATCAGCCCCAGCATTTT
CARSLAPPGVNVSNQPQHF
>TRBJ2-1|.|TRBV9|.
TGTGCCAGCGGAGGGGGCGCCGGCAATGAGCAGTTCTTC
CASGGGAGNEQFF
>TRBJ1-2|.|TRBV7-9|few
TGTGCCAGCAGCTTAGCCGATAGCGAAGCGCTCTATGGCTACACCTTC
CASSLADSEALYGYTF
>TRBJ2-7|TRBD1|TRBV27|.
TGTGCCAGCAGTCCGGGACAGGGTCCCTACGAGCAGTACTTC
CASSPGQGPYEQYF
>TRBJ2-1|TRBD2|TRBV27|.
TGTGCCAGCAGTTCCCCCCGGGGGGGGTACAATGAGCAGTTCTTC
CASSSPRGGYNEQFF
>TRBJ2-5|TRBD2|TRBV4-1|.
TGCGCCAGCAGCCAAGAAGTCCGCGGGGGGGCAGAGACCCAGTACTTC
CASSQEVRGGAETQYF
>TRBJ1-2|.|TRBV11-2|once
TGTGCCAGCAGCTTAGGAGCGGTTGCGGGGGGCTACACCTTC
CASSLGAVAGGYTF
>TRBJ1-1|.|TRBV9|.
TGTGCCAGCAGCGTAGATCCCGACTCGAACACTGAAGCTTTCTTT
CASSVDPDSNTEAFF
>TRBJ2-1|TRBD1|TRBV7-9|once
TGTGCCAGCAGCGGAGTTACCGGGACAGGGGTCCACAATGAGCAGTTCTTC
CASSGVTGTGVHNEQFF
>TRBJ2-1|.|TRBV7-9|.
TGTGCCACCCACCTCGGGGAGCGGAGCTCCTACAATGAGCAGTTCTTC
CATHLGERSSYNEQFF
>TRBJ1-2|.|TRBV19|.
TGTGCCAGTAGCATGGCTTTCTATGGCTACACCTTC
CASSMAFYGYTF
>TRBJ2-3|TRBD2|TRBV4-2|.
TGTGCCAGCAGCCTCGTAGCGGGGGCGGGAGATACGCAGTATTTT
CASSLVAGAGDTQYF
>TRBJ1-5|TRBD1|TRBV15|.
TGTGCCACCAGCAGAGGCTCGGACAGGGTGAATCAGCCCCAGCATTTT
CATSRGSDRVNQPQHF
>TRBJ2-7|.|TRBV6-6|.
TGTGCCAGCAGTTTACTGATGGACACCTACGAGCAGTACTTC
CASSLLMDTYEQYF
>TRBJ1-1|.|TRBV5-1|.
TGCGCCAGCAGCTTTTACCAGGGGAACACTGAAGCTTTCTTT
CASSFYQGNTEAFF
>TRBJ2-3|.|TRBV27|.
TGTGCCAGCAGACCCACAGGGTCCACAGATACGCAGTATTTT
CASRPTGSTDTQYF
>TRBJ2-5|TRBD2|TRBV4-1|.
TGCGCCAGCAGCCATCCTAGCGGGGGGGGGAGAGAGACCCAGTACTTC
CASSHPSGGGRETQYF
>TRBJ2-3|TRBD2|TRBV7-6|.
TGTGCCAGTAGCGGGGGGGCGACAGATACGCAGTATTTT
CASSGGATDTQYF
>TRBJ1-1|.|TRBV6-1|.
TGTGCCAGCAGTGCCCTTAACACTGAAGCTTTCTTT
CASSALNTEAFF
>TRBJ2-1|.|TRBV27|.
TGTGCCAGCACCCAGGGGGGCAATGAGCAGTTCTTC
CASTQGGNEQFF
>TRBJ2-7|TRBD2|TRBV7-6|.
TGTGCCAGCAGCTTAGTTTCAGCGGGGGGTAAAAGGTACGAGCAGTACTTC
CASSLVSAGGKRYEQYF
>TRBJ2-5|TRBD2|TRBV7-8|.
TGTGCCAGCAGCTCCTTAGCGGGGGTCAAGAAGACCCAGTACTTC
CASSSLAGVKKTQYF
>TRBJ2-1|.|TRBV5-4|.
TGTGCCAGCAGCTCTGTTGCCGGGGGGCGTCACAATGAGCAGTTCTTC
CASSSVAGGRHNEQFF
>TRBJ2-2|TRBD2|TRBV5-4|.
TGTGCCAGCAGCTCTAGCGGGGGGAAGACCGGGGAGCTGTTTTTT
CASSSSGGKTGELFF
>TRBJ2-1|.|TRBV7-3|.
TGTGCCAGCAGCTTGCACGGGGGAGAGTACAATGAGCAGTTCTTC
CASSLHGGEYNEQFF
>TRBJ2-7|TRBD1|TRBV5-8|.
TGTGCCAGCAGCGTGAAGGACAGGGGGCCCTACGAGCAGTACTTC
CASSVKDRGPYEQYF
>TRBJ2-7|TRBD1|TRBV15|.
TGTGCCACCAGCGGATCCGGGACAGGGTTGAACGAGCAGTACTTC
CATSGSGTGLNEQYF
>TRBJ1-4|TRBD1|TRBV4-3|.
TGCGCCAGCAGCCCGTCTGTGGGACAGGCTAATGAAAAACTGTTTTTT
CASSPSVGQANEKLFF